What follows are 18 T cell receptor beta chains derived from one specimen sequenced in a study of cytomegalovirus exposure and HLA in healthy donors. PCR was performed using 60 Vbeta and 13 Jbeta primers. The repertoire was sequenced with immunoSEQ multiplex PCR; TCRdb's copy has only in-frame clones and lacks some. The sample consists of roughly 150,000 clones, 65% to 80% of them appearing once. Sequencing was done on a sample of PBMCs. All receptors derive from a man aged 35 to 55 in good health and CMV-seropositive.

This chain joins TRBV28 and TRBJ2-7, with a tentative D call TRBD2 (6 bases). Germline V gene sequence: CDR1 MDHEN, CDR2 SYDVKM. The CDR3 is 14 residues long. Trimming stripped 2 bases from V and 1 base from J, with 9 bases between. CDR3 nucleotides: TGTGCCAGCAGTTTAATGGCGGGATCCTACGAGCAGTACTTC. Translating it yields CASSLMAGSYEQYF.

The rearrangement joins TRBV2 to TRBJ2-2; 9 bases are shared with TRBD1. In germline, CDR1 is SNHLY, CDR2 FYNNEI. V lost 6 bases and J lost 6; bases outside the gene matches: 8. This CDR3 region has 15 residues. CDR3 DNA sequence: TGTGCCAGCAGCTCACAGGGGGCTATGGCCGGGGAGCTGTTTTTT. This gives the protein CASSSQGAMAGELFF.

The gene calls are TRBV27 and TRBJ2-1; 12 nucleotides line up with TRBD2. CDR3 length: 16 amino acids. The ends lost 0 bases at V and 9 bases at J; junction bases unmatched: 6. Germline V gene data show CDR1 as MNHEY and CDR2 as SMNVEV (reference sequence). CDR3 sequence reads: CASSLSTSGSRREQFF. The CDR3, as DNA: TGTGCCAGCAGTTTATCGACTAGCGGGAGCCGGCGTGAGCAGTTCTTC.

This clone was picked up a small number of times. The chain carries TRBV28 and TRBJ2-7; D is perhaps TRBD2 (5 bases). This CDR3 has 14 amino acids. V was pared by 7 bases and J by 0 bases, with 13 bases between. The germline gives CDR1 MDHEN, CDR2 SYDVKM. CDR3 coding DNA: TGTGCCAGCACCTCATCGGGGAGCTCCTACGAGCAGTACTTC. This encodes CASTSSGSSYEQYF. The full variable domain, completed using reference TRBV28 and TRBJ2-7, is DVKVTQSSRYLVKRTGEKVFLECVQDMDHENMFWYRQDPGLGLRLIYFSYDVKMKEKGDIPEGYSVSREKKERFSLILESASTNQTSMYLCASTSSGSSYEQYFGPGTRLTVT.

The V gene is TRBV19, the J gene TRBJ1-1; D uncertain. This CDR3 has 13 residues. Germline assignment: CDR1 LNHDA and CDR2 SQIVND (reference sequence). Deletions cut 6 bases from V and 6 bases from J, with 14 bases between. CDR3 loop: CASSRTRIAEAFF. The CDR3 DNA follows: TGTGCCAGTAGCCGGACTAGGATCGCTGAAGCTTTCTTT.

The CDR3 sequence is CASSVVGSGSLDTQYF. For the CDR3, the DNA is TGTGCCAGCAGCGTAGTTGGTAGCGGGAGTTTAGATACGCAGTATTTT. This chain uses TRBV9 with TRBJ2-3; 9 positions match TRBD2. Unmatched junction bases numbered 7, after V lost 0 bases and J lost 5 bases. Looked up from germline, CDR1 is SGDLS and CDR2 is YYNGEE. The CDR3 has 16 residues.

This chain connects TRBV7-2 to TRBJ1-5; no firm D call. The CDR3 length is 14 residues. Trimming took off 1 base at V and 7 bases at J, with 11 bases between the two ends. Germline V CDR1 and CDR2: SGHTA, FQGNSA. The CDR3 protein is CASSLGQAGQPQHF. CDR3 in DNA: TGTGCCAGCAGCTTAGGTCAGGCGGGGCAGCCCCAGCATTTT.

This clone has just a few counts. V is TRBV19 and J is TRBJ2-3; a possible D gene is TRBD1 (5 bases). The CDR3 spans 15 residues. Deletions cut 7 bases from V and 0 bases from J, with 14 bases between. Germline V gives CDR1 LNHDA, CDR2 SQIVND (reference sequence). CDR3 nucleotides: TGTGCCAGTAATCATGGGGCGGCTAGCACAGATACGCAGTATTTT. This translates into CASNHGAASTDTQYF.

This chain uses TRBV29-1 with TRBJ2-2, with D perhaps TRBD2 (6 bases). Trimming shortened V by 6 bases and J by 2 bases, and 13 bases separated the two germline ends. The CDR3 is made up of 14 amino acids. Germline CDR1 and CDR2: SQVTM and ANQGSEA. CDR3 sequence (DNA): TGCAGCGTGGTCGCGGGGTCCAACACCGGGGAGCTGTTTTTT. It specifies CSVVAGSNTGELFF.

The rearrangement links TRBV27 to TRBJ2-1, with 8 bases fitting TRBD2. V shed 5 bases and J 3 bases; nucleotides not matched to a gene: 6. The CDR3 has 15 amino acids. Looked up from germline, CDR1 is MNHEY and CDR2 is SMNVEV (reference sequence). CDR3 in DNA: TGTGCCAGCAGTCCGCGAGCGGGGGTCTACAATGAGCAGTTCTTC. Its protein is CASSPRAGVYNEQFF.

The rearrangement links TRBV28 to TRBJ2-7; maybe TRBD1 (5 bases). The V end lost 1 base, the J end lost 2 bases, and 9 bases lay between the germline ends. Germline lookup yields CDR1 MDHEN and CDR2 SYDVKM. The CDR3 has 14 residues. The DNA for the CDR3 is TGTGCCAGCAGTTTATCCAGGGTTCCCTACGAGCAGTACTTC. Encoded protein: CASSLSRVPYEQYF.

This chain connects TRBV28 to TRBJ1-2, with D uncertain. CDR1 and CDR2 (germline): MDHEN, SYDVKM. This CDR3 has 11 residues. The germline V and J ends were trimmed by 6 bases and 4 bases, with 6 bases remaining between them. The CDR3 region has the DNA TGTGCCAGCAGCCTCAGCTATGGCTACACCTTC. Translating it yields CASSLSYGYTF.

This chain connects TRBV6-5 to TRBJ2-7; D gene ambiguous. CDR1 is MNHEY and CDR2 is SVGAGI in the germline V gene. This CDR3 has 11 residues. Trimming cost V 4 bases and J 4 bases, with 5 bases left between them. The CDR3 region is CASSSQYEQYF. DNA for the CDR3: TGTGCCAGCAGTTCCCAATACGAGCAGTACTTC.

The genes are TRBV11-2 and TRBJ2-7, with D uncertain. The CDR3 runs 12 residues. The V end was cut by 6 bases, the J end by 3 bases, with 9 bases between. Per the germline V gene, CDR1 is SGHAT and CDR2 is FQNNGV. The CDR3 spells CASREILYEQYF. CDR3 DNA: TGTGCCAGCAGGGAGATCCTCTACGAGCAGTACTTC.

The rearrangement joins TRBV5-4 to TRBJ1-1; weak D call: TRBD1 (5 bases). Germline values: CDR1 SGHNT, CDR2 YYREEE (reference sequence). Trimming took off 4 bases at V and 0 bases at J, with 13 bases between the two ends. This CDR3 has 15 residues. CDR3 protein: CASSHTVGLNTEAFF. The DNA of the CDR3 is TGTGCCAGCAGCCACACGGTGGGGCTGAACACTGAAGCTTTCTTT.

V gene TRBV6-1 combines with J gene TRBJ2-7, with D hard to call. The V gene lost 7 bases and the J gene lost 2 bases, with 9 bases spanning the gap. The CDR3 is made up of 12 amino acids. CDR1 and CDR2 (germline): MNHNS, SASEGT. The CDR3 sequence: CASTNYPYEQYF. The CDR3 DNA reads TGTGCCAGCACTAACTATCCCTACGAGCAGTACTTC.

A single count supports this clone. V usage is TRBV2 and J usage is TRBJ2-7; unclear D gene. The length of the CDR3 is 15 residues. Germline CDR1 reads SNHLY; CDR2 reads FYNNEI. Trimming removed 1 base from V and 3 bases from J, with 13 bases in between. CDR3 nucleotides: TGTGCCAGCAGTGAAGTAGAAAACCTAGGCTACGAGCAGTACTTC. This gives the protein CASSEVENLGYEQYF. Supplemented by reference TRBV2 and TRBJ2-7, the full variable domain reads EPEVTQTPSHQVTQMGQEVILRCVPISNHLYFYWYRQILGQKVEFLVSFYNNEISEKSEIFDDQFSVERPDGSNFTLKIRSTKLEDSAMYFCASSEVENLGYEQYFGPGTRLTVT.

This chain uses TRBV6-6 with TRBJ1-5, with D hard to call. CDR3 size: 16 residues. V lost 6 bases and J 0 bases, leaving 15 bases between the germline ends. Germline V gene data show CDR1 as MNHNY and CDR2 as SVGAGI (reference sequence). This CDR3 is CASRPAELYSNQPQHF. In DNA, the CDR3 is TGTGCCAGCAGGCCGGCGGAGCTTTATAGCAATCAGCCCCAGCATTTT.